The sequence of this T cell receptor (beta chain) was determined in a study of shared clonotypes between healthy human individuals. It was roughly 190 ng DNA, approximately 30,000 T cell genomes, that sorted-subset replicate PCRs used. Using immunoSEQ multiplex PCR, the repertoire was profiled, and TCRdb retains in-frame clones only, with some absent. The table lists under 650,000 clones, about 95% of them singletons. Study-wide findings and caveats: Of the naive CD4 clonotypes, roughly 5.2% were shared across four donors.

The germline gives CDR1 MNHEY, CDR2 SVGAGI. CDR3 length: 15 amino acids. V shed 6 bases and J shed 0 bases, with 14 bases lying between them. Concerning this clone itself: Antigen specificity is unknown.

This sequence originates from a woman aged 30 to 39 in good health. The sequencing input was naive CD4+ T cells sorted from blood. Subset denoted: CD45RA+ positively selected. The rearrangement links TRBV6-5 to TRBJ1-1, with D perhaps TRBD1 (5 bases). The CDR3 here is CASRKGTVMNTEAFF. The CDR3 DNA reads TGTGCCAGCAGGAAGGGGACGGTCATGAACACTGAAGCTTTCTTT.